The clone carrying this TCR beta chain has only one observation. Patients from Seattle were sampled longitudinally, starting during active infection. Measured with immunoSEQ multiplex PCR; TCRdb has only the in-frame clones, and not every one. The sample consists of more than 45,000 clones, around 87% of them appearing once. Trimming took 9 bases from V and 0 from J; bases not matched to a gene: 12. The CDR3 is 17 residues long. The V gene's germline CDR1 is LGHDT and CDR2 YNNKEL (reference sequence). The data were taken from a study of blood T cell repertoires in COVID-19. Across the study: COVID-19 samples collected from the United States, Italy and Spain covered acute and convalescent phases. The cDNA or gDNA used as material had been derived from T cells, B-cell-depleted T cells, or PBMCs.

The genes are TRBV3-1 (or the pseudogene TRBV3-2) and TRBJ2-2, with 8 nucleotides matching TRBD1. The receptor's source is a woman older than 75 with COVID-19, enrolled during active disease. Material for sequencing was peripheral blood. CDR3: CASANLQGVANTGELFF. The CDR3 DNA follows: TGTGCCAGTGCGAATCTACAGGGGGTGGCGAACACCGGGGAGCTGTTTTTT.